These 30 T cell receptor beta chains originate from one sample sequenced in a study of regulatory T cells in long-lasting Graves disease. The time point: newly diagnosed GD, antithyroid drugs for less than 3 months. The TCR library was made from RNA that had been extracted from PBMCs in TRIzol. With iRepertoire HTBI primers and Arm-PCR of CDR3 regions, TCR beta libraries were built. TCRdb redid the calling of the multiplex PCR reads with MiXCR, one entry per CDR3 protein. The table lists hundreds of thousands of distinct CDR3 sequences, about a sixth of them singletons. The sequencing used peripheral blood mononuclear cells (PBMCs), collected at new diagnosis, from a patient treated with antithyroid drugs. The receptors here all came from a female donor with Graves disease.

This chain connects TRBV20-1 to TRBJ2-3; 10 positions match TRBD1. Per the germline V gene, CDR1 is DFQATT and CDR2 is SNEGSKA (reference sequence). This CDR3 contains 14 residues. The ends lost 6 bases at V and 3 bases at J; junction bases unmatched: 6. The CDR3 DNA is TGCAGTGCCCCGGCGGGACAGGGGACAGATACGCAGTATTTT. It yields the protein CSAPAGQGTDTQYF.

CDR3 residues: CASRGEAETQYF. The DNA of the CDR3 is TGTGCCAGCAGGGGGGAGGCAGAGACCCAGTACTTC. The V and J genes are TRBV12-3 or TRBV12-4 and TRBJ2-5; D perhaps matches TRBD2 (6 bases). The CDR3 loop spans 12 amino acids. The V and J ends lost 6 bases and 4 bases respectively, with 9 bases between them.

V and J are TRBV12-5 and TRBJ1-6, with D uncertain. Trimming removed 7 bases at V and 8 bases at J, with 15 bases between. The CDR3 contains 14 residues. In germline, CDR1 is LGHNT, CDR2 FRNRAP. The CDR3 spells CASVTDRGDSPLHF. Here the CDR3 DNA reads TGTGCTAGTGTCACGGATCGGGGAGATTCACCCCTCCACTTT.

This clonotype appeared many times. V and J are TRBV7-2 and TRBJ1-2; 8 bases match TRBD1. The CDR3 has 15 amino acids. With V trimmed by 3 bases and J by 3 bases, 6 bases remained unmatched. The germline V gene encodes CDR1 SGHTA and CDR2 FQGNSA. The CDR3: CASSFFGQGDYGYTF. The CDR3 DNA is TGTGCCAGCAGCTTTTTCGGACAGGGTGACTATGGCTACACCTTC.

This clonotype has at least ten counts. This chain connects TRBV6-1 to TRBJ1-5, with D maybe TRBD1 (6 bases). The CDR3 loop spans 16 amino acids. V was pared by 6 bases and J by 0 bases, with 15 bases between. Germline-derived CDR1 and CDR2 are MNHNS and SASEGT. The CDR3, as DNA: TGTGCCAGCAGAATCAAACAGGGTAATAGCAATCAGCCCCAGCATTTT. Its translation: CASRIKQGNSNQPQHF.

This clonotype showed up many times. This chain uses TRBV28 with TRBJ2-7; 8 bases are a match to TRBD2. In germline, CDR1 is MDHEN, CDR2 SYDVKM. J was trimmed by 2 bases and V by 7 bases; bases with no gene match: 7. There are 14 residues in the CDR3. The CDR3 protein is CASTPVGGAYEQYF. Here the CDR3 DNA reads TGTGCCAGCACCCCCGTCGGGGGGGCCTACGAGCAGTACTTC.

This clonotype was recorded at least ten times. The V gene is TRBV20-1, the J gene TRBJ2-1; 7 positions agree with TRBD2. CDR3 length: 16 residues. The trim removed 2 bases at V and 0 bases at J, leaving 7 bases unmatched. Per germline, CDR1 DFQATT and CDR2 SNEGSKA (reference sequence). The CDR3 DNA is TGCAGTGCTAGACGCATGGGGGGGGTCTCCTACAATGAGCAGTTCTTC. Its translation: CSARRMGGVSYNEQFF.

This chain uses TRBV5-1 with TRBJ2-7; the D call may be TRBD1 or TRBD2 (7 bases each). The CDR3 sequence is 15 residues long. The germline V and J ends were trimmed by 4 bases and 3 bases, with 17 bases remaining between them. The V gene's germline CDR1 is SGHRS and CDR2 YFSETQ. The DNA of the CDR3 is TGCGCCAGCAGCACCCCCAGGGGGGGCAGCTACGAGCAGTACTTC. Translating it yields CASSTPRGGSYEQYF.

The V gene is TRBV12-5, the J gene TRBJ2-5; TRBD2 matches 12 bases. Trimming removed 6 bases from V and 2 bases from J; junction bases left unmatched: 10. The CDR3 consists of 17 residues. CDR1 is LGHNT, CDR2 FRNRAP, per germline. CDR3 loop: CASGPGRLAGGQETQYF. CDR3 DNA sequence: TGTGCTAGTGGCCCGGGTCGGCTAGCGGGGGGGCAAGAGACCCAGTACTTC.

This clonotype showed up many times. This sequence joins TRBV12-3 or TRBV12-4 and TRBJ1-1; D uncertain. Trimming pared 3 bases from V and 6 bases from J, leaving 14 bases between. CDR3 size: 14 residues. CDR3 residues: CASSFAGIGSEAFF. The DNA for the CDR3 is TGTGCCAGCAGTTTTGCAGGAATAGGCTCTGAAGCTTTCTTT.

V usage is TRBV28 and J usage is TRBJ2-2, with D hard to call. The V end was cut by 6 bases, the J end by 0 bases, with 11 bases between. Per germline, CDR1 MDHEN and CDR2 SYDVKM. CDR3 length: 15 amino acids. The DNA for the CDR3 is TGTGCCAGCAGCCCTACTACTACGAACACCGGGGAGCTGTTTTTT. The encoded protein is CASSPTTTNTGELFF.

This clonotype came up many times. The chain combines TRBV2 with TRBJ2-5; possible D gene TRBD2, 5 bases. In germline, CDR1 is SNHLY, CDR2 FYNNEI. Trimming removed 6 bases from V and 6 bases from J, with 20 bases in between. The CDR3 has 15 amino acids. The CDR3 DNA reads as TGTGCCAGCAGACGAACGGACTCCGGGTTCAAGACCCAGTACTTC. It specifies CASRRTDSGFKTQYF.

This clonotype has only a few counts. Here the CDR3 DNA reads TGTGCCAGCAGTTATAATCAAGAGACCCAGTACTTC. It codes for CASSYNQETQYF. This sequence joins TRBV6-2 or TRBV6-3 and TRBJ2-5; D call uncertain. V lost 3 bases to trimming and J lost 2 bases, with 4 bases between them. Germline CDR1 and CDR2: MNHEY and SVGEGT. The CDR3 covers 12 residues.

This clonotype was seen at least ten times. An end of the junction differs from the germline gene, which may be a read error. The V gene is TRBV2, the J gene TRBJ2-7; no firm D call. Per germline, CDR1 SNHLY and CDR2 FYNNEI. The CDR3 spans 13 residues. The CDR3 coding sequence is TGTGCCAGCAGTGATGAGATGACGGCCGCCCCGCTATTC. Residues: CASSDEMTAAPLF.

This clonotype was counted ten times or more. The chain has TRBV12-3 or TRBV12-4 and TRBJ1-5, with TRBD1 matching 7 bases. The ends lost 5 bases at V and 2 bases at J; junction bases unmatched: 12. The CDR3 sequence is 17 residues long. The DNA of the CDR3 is TGTGCCAGCAGTGGATCTTATCAGGGGACAGGCAATCAGCCCCAGCATTTT. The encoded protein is CASSGSYQGTGNQPQHF.

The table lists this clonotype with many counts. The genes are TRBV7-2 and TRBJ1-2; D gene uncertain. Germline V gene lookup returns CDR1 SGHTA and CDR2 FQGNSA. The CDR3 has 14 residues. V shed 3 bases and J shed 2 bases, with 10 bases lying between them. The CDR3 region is CASSFQAGNYGYTF. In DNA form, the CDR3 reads TGTGCCAGCAGCTTCCAGGCGGGAAACTATGGCTACACCTTC.

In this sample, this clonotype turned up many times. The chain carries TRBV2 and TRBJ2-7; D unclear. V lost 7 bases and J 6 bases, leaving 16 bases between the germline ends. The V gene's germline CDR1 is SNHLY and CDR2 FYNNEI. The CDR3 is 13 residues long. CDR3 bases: TGTGCCAGCATTAGGCTAGGAAGTGGCGAGCAGTACTTC. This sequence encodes CASIRLGSGEQYF.

The CDR3 spells CASSHPDSYEQYF. CDR3 DNA sequence: TGCGCCAGCAGCCACCCCGACAGCTACGAGCAGTACTTC. V usage is TRBV4-3 and J usage is TRBJ2-7, with a tentative D call TRBD1 (5 bases). CDR1 and CDR2 (germline): LGHNA, YSLEER. V was trimmed by 3 bases and J by 3 bases, leaving 9 bases between them. CDR3 length: 13 residues.

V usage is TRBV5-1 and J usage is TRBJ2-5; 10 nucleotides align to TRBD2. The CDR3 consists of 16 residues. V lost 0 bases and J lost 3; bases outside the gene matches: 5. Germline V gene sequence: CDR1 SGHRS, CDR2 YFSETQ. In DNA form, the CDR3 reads TGCGCCAGCAGCTTGGCCAAAGGGACTAGCGAAGAGACCCAGTACTTC. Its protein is CASSLAKGTSEETQYF.

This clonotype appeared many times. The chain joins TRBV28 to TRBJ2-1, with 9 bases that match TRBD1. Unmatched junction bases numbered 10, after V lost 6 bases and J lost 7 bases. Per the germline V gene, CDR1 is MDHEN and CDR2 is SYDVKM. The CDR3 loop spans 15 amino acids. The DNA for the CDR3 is TGTGCCAGCAGCTTTGCGGCGACAGGGGGAAATGAGCAGTTCTTC. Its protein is CASSFAATGGNEQFF.

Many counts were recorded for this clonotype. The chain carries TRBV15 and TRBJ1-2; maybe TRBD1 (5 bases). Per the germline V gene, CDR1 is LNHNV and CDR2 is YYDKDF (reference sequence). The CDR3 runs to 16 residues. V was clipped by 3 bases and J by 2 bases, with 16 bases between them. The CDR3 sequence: CATSSVPDNVNYGYTF. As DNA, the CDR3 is TGTGCCACCAGCAGTGTTCCGGACAACGTAAACTATGGCTACACCTTC.

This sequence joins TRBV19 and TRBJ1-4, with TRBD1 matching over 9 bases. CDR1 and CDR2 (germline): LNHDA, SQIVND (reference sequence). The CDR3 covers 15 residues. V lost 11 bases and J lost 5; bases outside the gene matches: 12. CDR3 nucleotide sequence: TGTGCCGGCCGAAGGAGGGACAGGGCAAATGAAAAACTGTTTTTT. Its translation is CAGRRRDRANEKLFF.

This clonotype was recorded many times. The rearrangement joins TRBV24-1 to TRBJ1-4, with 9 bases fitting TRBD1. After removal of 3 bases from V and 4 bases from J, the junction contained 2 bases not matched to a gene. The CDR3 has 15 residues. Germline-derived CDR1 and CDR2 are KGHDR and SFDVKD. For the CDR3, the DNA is TGTGCCACCAGTGATGGGACAGGGTTTAATGAAAAACTGTTTTTT. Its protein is CATSDGTGFNEKLFF.

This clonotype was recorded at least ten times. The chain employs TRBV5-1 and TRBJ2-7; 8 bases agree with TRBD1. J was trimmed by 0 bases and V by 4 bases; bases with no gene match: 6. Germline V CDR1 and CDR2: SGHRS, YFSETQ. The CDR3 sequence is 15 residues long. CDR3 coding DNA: TGCGCCAGCAGCCCCCGACAGGGGACCTCCTACGAGCAGTACTTC. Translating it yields CASSPRQGTSYEQYF.

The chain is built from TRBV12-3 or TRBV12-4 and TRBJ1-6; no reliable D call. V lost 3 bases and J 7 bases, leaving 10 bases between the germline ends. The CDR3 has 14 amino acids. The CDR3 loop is CASSFGLANSPLHF. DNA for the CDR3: TGTGCCAGCAGTTTTGGGCTGGCCAATTCACCCCTCCACTTT.

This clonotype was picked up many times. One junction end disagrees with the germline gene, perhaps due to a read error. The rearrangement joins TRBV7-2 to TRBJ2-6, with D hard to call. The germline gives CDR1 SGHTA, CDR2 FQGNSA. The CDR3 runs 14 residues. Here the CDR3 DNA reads TGTGTCAGCAGCACTCTAGTGGCGGCCAACGTCCTGACTTTC. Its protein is CVSSTLVAANVLTF.

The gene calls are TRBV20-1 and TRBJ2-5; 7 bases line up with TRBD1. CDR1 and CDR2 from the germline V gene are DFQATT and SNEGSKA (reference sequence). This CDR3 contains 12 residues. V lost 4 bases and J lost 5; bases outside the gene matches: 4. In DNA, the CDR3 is TGCAGTGCTATAGACAGGGAGGAGACCCAGTACTTC. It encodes CSAIDREETQYF.

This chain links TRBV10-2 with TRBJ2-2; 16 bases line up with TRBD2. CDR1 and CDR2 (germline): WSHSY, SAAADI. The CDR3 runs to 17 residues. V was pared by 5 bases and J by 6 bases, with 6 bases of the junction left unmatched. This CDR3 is CASSWGLAGGPPGELFF. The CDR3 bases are TGCGCCAGCAGTTGGGGACTAGCGGGGGGGCCCCCCGGGGAGCTGTTTTTT.

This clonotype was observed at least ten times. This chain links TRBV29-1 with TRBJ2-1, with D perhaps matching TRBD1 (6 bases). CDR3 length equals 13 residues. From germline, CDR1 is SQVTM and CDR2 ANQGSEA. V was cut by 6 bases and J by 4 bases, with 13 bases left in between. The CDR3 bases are TGCAGCGTACAGGGAAAGTTTTACAATGAGCAGTTCTTC. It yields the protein CSVQGKFYNEQFF.

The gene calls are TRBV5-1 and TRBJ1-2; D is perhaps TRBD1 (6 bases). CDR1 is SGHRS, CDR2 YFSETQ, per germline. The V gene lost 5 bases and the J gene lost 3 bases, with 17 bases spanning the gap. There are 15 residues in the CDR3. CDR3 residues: CASRHTGSLDYGYTF. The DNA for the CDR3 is TGCGCCAGCAGGCACACAGGGTCTTTGGACTATGGCTACACCTTC. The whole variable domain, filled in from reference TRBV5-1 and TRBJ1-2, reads KAGVTQTPRYLIKTRGQQVTLSCSPISGHRSVSWYQQTPGQGLQFLFEYFSETQRNKGNFPGRFSGRQFSNSRSEMNVSTLELGDSALYLCASRHTGSLDYGYTFGSGTRLTVV.